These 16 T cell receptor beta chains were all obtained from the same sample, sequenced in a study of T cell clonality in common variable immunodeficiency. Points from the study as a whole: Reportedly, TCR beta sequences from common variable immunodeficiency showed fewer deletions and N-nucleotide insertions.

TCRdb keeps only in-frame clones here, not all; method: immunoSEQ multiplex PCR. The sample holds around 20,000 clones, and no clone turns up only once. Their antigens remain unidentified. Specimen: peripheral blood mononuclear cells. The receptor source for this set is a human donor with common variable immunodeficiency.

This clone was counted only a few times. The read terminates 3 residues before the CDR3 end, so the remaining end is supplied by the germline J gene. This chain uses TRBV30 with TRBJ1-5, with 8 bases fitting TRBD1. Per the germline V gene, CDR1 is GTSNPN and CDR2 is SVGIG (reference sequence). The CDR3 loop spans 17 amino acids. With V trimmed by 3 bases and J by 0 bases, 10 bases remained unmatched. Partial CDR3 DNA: TGTGCCTGGAGCCGCCCCGGACAGGGCTATAGCAATCAGCCC. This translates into CAWSRPGQGYSNQP. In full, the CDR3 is CAWSRPGQGYSNQPQHF.

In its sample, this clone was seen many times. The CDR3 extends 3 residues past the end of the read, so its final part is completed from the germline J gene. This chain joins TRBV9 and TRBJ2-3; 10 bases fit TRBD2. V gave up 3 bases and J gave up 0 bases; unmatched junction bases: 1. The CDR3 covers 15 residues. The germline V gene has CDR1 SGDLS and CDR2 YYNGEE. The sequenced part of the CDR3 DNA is TGTGCCAGCAGCGCGGGACTAGCGAGCACAGATACG. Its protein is CASSAGLASTDT. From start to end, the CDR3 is CASSAGLASTDTQYF.

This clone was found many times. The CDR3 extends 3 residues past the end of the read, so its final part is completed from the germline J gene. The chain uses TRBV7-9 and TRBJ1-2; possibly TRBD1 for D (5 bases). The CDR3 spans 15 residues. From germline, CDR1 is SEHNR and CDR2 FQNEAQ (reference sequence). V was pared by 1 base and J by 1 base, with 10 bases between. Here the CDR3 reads CASSLVEGLNYGYTF. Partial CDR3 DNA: TGTGCCAGCAGCTTAGTTGAGGGACTTAACTATGGC.

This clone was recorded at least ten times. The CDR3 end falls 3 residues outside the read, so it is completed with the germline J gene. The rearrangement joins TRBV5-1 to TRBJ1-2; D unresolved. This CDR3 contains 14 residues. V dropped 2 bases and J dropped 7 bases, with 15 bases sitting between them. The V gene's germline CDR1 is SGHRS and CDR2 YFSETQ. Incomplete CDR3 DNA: TGCGCCAGCAGCTTAGATATTCAGGAGGGTGGC. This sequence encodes CASSLDIQEGG. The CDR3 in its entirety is CASSLDIQEGGYTF.

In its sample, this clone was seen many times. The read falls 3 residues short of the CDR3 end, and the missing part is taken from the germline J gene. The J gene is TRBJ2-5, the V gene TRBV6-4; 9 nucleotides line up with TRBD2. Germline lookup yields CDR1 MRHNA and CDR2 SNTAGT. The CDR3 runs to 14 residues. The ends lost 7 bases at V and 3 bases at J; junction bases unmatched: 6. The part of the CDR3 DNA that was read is TGTGCCAGCATAGCCCGACTAGCGGAAGAGACC. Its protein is CASIARLAEET. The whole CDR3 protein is CASIARLAEETQYF.

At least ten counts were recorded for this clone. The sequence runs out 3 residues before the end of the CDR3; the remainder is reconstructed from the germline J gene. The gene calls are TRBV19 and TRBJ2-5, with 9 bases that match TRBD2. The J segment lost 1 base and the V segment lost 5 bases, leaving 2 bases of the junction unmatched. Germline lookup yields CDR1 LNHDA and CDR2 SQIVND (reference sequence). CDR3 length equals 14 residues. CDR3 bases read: TGTGCCAGTAGTGTAGCGGGGGTCCAAGAGACC. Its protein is CASSVAGVQET. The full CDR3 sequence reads CASSVAGVQETQYF.

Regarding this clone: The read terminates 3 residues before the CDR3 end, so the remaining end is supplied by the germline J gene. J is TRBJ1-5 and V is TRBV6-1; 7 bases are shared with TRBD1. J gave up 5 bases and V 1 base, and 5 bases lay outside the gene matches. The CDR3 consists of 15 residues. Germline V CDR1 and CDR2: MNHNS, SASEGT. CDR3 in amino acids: CASSEVGGGDQPQHF. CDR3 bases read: TGTGCCAGCAGTGAAGTGGGAGGGGGCGATCAGCCC.

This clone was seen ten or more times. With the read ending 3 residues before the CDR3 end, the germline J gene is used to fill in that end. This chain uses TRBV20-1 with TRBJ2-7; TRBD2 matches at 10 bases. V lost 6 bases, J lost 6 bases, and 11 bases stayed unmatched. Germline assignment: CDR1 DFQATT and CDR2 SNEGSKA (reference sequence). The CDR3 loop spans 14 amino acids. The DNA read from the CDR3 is TGCAGTGCGAGATGGCCAGCGGGGGGGCCCGAG. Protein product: CSARWPAGGPE. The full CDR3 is CSARWPAGGPEQYF.

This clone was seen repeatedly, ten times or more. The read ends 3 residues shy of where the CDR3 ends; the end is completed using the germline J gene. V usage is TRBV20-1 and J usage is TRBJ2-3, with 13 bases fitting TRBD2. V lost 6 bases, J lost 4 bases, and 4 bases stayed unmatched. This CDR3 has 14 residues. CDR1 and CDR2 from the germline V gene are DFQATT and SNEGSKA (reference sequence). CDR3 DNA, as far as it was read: TGCAGTGCGAGGGGGACTAGCGGGGCAGATACG. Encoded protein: CSARGTSGADT. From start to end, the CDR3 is CSARGTSGADTQYF.

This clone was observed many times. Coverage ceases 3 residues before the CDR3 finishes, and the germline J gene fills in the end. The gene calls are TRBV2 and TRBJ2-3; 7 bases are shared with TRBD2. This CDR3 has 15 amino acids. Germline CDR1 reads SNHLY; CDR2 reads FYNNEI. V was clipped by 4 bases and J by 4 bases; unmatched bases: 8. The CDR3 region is CASSVRAGWADTQYF. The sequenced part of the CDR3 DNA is TGTGCCAGCAGTGTCCGAGCGGGGTGGGCAGATACG.

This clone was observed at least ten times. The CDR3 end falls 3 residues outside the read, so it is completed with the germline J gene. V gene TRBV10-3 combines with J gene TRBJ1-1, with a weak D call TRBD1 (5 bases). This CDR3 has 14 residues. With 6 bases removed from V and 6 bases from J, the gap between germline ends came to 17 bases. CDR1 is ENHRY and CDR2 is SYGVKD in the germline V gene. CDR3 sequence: CAIRGGSATPEAFF. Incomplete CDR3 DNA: TGTGCCATCAGGGGGGGTTCGGCCACTCCTGAA.

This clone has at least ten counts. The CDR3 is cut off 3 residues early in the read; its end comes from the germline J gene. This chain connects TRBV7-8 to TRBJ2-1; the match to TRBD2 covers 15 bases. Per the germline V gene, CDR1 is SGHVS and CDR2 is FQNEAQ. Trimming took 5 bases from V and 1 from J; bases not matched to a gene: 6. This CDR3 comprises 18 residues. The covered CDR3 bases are TGTGCCAGCAGCCTTAGGGGACTAGCGGGGGGATCCTACAATGAG. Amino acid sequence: CASSLRGLAGGSYNE. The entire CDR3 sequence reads CASSLRGLAGGSYNEQFF.

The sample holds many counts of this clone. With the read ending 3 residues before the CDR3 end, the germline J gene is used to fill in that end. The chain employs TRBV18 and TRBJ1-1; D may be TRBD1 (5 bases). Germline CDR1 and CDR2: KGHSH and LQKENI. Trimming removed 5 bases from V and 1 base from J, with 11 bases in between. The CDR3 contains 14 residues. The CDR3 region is CASSGGATNTEAFF. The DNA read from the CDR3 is TGTGCCAGCTCAGGTGGGGCCACGAACACTGAA.

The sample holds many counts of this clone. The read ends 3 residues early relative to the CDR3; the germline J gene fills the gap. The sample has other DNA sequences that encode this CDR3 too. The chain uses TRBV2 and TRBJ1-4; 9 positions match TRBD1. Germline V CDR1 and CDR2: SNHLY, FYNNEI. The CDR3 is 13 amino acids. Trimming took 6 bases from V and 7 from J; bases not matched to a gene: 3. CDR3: CASSGTGREKLFF. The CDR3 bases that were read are TGTGCCAGCAGCGGGACAGGGCGTGAAAAA.

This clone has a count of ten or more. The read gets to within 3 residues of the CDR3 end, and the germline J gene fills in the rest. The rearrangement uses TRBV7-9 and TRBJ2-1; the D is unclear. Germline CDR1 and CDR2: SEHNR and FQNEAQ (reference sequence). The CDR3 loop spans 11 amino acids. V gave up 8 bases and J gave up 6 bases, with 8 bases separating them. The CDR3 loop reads CASLSRNEQFF. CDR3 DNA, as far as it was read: TGTGCCAGCTTATCGCGCAATGAG.

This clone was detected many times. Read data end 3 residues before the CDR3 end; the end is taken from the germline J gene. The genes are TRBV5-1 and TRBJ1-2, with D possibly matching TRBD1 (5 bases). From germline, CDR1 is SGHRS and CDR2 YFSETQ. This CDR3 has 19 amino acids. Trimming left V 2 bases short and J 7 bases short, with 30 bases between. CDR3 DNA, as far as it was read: TGCGCCAGCAGCTTTACAGCGAGGGGATTATCTCTTTCCCTGGGTGGC. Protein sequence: CASSFTARGLSLSLGG. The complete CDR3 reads CASSFTARGLSLSLGGYTF.